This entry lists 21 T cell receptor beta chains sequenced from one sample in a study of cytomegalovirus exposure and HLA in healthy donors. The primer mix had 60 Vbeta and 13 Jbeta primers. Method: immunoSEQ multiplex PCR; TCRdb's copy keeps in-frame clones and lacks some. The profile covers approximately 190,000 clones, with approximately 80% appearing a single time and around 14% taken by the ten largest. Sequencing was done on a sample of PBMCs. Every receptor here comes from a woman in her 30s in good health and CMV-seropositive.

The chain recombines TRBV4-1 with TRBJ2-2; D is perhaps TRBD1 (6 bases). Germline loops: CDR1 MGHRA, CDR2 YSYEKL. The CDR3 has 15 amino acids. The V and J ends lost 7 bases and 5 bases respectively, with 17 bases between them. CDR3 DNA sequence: TGCGCCAGCAACCTGGGCAGGGGAAATACCGGGGAGCTGTTTTTT. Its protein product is CASNLGRGNTGELFF.

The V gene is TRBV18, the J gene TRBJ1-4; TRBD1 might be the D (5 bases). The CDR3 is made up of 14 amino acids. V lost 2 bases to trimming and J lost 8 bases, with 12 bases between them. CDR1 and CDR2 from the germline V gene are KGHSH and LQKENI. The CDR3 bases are TGTGCCAGCTCACCAGTTCCAGGGTACGAAAAACTGTTTTTT. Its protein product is CASSPVPGYEKLFF.

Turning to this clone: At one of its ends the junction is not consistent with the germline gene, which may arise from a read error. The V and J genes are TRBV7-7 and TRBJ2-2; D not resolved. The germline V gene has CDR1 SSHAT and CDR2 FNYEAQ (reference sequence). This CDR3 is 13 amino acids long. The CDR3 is CASSLSNTGELFF. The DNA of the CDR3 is TGTGCTAGCAGCTTGAGTAACACCGGGGAGCTGTTTTTT.

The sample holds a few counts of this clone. The chain's CDR3 is CASSPRAAGANVLTF. The CDR3 region has the DNA TGTGCCAGCAGCCCCAGGGCGGCTGGGGCCAACGTCCTGACTTTC. The chain combines TRBV28 with TRBJ2-6; D might be TRBD1 (5 bases). Germline V gene data show CDR1 as MDHEN and CDR2 as SYDVKM. Trimming left V 6 bases short and J 2 bases short, with 11 bases between. There are 15 residues in the CDR3.

The CDR3 DNA follows: TGTGCCAGCAGCCCCCGGGGGGGCATTGAGCCCCAGCATTTT. Translation: CASSPRGGIEPQHF. This chain links TRBV7-6 with TRBJ1-5; a possible D gene is TRBD1 (6 bases). This CDR3 is 14 amino acids long. Trimming took 5 bases from V and 8 from J, leaving 16 bases between them. Germline-derived CDR1 and CDR2 are SGHVS and FNYEAQ.

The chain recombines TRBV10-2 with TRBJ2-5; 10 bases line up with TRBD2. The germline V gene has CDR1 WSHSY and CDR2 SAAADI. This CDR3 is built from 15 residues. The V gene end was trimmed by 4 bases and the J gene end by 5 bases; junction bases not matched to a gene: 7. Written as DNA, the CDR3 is TGCGCCAGCAGTGTCTCCGGGACTAGCGAGGAGACCCAGTACTTC. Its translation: CASSVSGTSEETQYF.

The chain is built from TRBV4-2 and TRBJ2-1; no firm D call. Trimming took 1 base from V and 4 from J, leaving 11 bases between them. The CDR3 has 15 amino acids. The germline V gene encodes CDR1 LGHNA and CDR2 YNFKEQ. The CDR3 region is CASSQVISAYNEQFF. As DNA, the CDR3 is TGTGCCAGCAGCCAAGTGATTTCCGCGTACAATGAGCAGTTCTTC.

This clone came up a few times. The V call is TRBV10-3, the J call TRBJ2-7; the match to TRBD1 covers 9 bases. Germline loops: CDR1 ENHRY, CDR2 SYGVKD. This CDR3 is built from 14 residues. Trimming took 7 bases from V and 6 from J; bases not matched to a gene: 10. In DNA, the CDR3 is TGTGCCATCAACGAAAACAGGGGGCAAGGCGAGCAGTACTTC. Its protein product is CAINENRGQGEQYF.

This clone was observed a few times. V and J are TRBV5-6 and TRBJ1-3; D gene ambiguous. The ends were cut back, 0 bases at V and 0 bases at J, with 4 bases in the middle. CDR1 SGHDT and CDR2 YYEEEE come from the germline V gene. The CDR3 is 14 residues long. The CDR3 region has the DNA TGTGCCAGCAGCTTGGTAGTCTCTGGAAACACCATATATTTT. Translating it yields CASSLVVSGNTIYF.

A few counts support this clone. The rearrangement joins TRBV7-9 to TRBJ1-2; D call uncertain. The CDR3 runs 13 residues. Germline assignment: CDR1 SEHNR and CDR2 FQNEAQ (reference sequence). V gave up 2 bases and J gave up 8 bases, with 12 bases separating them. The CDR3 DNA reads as TGTGCCAGCAGCTTATCCGAGGGTTCCGGCTACACCTTC. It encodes CASSLSEGSGYTF.

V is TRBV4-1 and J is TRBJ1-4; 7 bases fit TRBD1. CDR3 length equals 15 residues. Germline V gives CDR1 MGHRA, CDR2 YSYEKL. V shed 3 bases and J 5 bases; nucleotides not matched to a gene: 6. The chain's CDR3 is CASSHLGQQNEKLFF. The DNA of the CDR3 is TGCGCCAGCAGCCACCTGGGACAGCAGAATGAAAAACTGTTTTTT.

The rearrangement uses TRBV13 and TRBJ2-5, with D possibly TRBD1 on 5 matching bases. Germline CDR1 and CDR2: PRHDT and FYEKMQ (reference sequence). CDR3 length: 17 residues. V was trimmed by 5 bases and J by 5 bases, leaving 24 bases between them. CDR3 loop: CASSDQGRSPTIETQYF. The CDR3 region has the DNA TGTGCCAGCAGCGACCAGGGAAGAAGTCCAACAATTGAGACCCAGTACTTC.

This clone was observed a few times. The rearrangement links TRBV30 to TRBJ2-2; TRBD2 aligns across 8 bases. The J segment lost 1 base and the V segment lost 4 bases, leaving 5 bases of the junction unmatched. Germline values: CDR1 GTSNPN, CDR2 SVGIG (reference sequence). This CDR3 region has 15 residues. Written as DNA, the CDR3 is TGTGCCTGGAAAGTAGCGGGACAGAACACCGGGGAGCTGTTTTTT. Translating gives CAWKVAGQNTGELFF.

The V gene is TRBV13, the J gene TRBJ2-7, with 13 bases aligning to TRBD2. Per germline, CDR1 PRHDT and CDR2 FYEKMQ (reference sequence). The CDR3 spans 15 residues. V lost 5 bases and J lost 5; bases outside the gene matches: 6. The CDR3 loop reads CASSAGLAGENEQYF. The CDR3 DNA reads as TGTGCCAGCAGCGCAGGACTAGCGGGAGAAAACGAGCAGTACTTC.

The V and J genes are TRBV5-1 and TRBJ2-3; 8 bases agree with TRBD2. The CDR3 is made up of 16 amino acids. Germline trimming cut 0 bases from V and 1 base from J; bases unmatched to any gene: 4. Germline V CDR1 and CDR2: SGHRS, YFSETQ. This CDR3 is CASSLDGGGRTDTQYF. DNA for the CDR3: TGCGCCAGCAGCTTGGACGGGGGGGGACGCACAGATACGCAGTATTTT. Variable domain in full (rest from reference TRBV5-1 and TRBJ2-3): KAGVTQTPRYLIKTRGQQVTLSCSPISGHRSVSWYQQTPGQGLQFLFEYFSETQRNKGNFPGRFSGRQFSNSRSEMNVSTLELGDSALYLCASSLDGGGRTDTQYFGPGTRLTVL.

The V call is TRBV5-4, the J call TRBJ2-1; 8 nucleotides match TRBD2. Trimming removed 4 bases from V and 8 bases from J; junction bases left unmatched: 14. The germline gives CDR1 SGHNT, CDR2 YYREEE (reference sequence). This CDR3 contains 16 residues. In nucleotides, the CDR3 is TGTGCCAGCAGCCGACTACTAGCGGCAGACTGGGATGAGCAGTTCTTC. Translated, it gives CASSRLLAADWDEQFF.

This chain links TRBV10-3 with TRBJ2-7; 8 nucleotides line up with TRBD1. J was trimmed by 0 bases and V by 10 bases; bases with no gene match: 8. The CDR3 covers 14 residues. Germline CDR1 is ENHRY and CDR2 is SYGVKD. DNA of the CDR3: TGTGCCAGCACCACAGGGGGGATCTCCTACGAGCAGTACTTC. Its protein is CASTTGGISYEQYF.

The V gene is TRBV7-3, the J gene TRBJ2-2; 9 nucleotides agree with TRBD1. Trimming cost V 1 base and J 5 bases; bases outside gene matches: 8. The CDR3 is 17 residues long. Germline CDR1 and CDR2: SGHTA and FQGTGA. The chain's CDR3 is CASSLIPGQGFTGELFF. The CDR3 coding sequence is TGTGCCAGCAGCTTAATCCCGGGACAGGGTTTTACCGGGGAGCTGTTTTTT.

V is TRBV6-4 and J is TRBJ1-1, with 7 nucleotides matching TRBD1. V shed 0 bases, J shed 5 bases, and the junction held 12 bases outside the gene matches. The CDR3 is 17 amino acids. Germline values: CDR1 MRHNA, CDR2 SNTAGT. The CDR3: CASSDSRRGGLLTEAFF. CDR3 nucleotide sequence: TGTGCCAGCAGTGACTCGAGGCGAGGGGGCCTTCTTACTGAAGCTTTCTTT.

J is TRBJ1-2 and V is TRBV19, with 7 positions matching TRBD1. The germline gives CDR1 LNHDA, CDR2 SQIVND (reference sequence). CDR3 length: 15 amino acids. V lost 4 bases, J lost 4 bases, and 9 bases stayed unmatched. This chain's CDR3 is CASSRSAGTVYGYTF. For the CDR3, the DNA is TGTGCCAGTAGTAGAAGCGCCGGGACAGTCTATGGCTACACCTTC.

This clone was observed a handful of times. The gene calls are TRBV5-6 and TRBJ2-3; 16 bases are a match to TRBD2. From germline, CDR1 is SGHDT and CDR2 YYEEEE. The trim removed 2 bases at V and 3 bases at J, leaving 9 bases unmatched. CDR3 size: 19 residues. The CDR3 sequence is CASSLPGTSGGALTDTQYF. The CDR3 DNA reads TGTGCCAGCAGCTTACCTGGGACTAGCGGGGGGGCTCTTACAGATACGCAGTATTTT.